This T cell receptor beta chain was identified during a study of T-cell reconstitution after alpha-beta-depleted transplantation in children. The CDR3 runs 11 residues. V shed 0 bases and J shed 7 bases, with 5 bases lying between them. Germline CDR1 reads DFQATT; CDR2 reads SNEGSKA (reference sequence). Study-wide results and limits: Surviving recipient cells, namely T cells and thymic progenitors, were the source of high day-60 TCRbeta diversity in some patients. The origin of alpha-beta T cells about two months after transplant was reportedly several hundred expanded graft clones. Once a year had passed after transplant, T-cell counts and diversity came mostly from newly produced T cells.

For this clonotype: Antigen: not known.

Unique molecular identifiers featured in how the TCRbeta library was prepared. TCRdb recomputed calls from the PCR reads with MiXCR, one row per CDR3 protein. The data contain 600,000 or so distinct CDR3 sequences, 20% to 25% of them singletons. V usage is TRBV20-1 and J usage is TRBJ2-3; D call uncertain. The sample here was PBMCs, mostly from graft donor cells, taken 360 days after TCRalphabeta/CD19-depleted stem cell transplant. This sequence was found in a boy under two years old who had a stem cell transplant for acute myeloid leukemia, so the T cells may come from the graft donor. The CDR3 here is CSAREEHTQYF. CDR3 bases: TGCAGTGCTAGAGAGGAGCATACGCAGTATTTT.